These 3 T cell receptor beta chains originate from one sample sequenced in a study of blood T cell repertoires in COVID-19. The assay was immunoSEQ multiplex PCR, and TCRdb's table has in-frame clones only and misses some. This sample has some 150,000 clones; around 83% occur once, and the top ten carry about 6.8%. Specimen: peripheral blood. These receptors were taken from a woman aged 45-59 years in a cohort sampled during active or convalescent COVID-19.

The V call is TRBV19, the J call TRBJ2-1, with TRBD2 identical over 7 bases. Germline CDR1 is LNHDA and CDR2 is SQIVND (reference sequence). With 5 bases clipped from V and 0 bases from J, the junction kept 7 bases outside the gene matches. The CDR3 spans 16 residues. CDR3 region: CASSPRGGSSYNEQFF. The DNA for the CDR3 is TGTGCCAGTAGTCCGCGCGGGGGTAGCTCCTACAATGAGCAGTTCTTC. Looking up the rest from reference TRBV19 and TRBJ2-1 gives the full variable domain: DGGITQSPKYLFRKEGQNVTLSCEQNLNHDAMYWYRQDPGQGLRLIYYSQIVNDFQKGDIAEGYSVSREKKESFPLTVTSAQKNPTAFYLCASSPRGGSSYNEQFFGPGTRLTVL.

This clone was observed once. This chain connects TRBV6-5 to TRBJ2-1; tentative D call: TRBD1 (5 bases). Between the trimmed V and J ends, which lost 6 bases and 5 bases, there was a span of 17 bases. Per germline, CDR1 MNHEY and CDR2 SVGAGI. This CDR3 region has 15 residues. The chain's CDR3 is CASSELSQGHNEQFF. The CDR3 DNA reads as TGTGCCAGCAGCGAGCTCTCGCAGGGCCACAATGAGCAGTTCTTC.

The chain carries TRBV6-5 and TRBJ1-5, with D possibly being TRBD1 (6 bases). This CDR3 has 13 amino acids. Germline V gene data show CDR1 as MNHEY and CDR2 as SVGAGI. The V end was cut by 2 bases, the J end by 6 bases, with 8 bases between. The CDR3, as DNA: TGTGCCAGCAGTTACCAGACAGGTCAGCCCCAGCATTTT. Amino acid sequence: CASSYQTGQPQHF.